The 3 T cell receptor beta chains listed next were all sequenced from one sample in a study of cytomegalovirus exposure and HLA in healthy donors. PCR used 60 Vbeta primers and 13 Jbeta primers. TCRdb keeps only in-frame clones here, not all; method: immunoSEQ multiplex PCR. The profile shows around 87,000 clones, 65% to 80% of them singletons. Sequencing used PBMCs. The origin of the receptors is a man in his forties in good health and CMV-seronegative.

The rearrangement links TRBV20-1 to TRBJ2-5, with D uncertain. Germline V gives CDR1 DFQATT, CDR2 SNEGSKA (reference sequence). Trimming left V 7 bases short and J 5 bases short, with 5 bases between. The CDR3 has 9 residues. The CDR3 DNA follows: TGCAGTGTTGGCGAGACCCAGTACTTC. Translated, it gives CSVGETQYF.

Note on this clone: An end of the junction does not agree with germline; a read error may underlie this. The V and J genes are TRBV6-6 and TRBJ2-7; 7 bases match TRBD1. Germline CDR1 MNHNY, CDR2 SVGAGI (reference sequence). The CDR3 extends over 16 amino acids. Here the CDR3 DNA reads TGTGCCAGCAGTGACTCTCGACAGGGCCCTACCTACGAGCAGTACTTC. This encodes CASSDSRQGPTYEQYF.

V usage is TRBV6-5 and J usage is TRBJ1-2; a weak D match, TRBD1 (5 bases). Per germline, CDR1 MNHEY and CDR2 SVGAGI. Trimming left V 2 bases short and J 7 bases short, with 11 bases between. This CDR3 comprises 13 residues. The CDR3 coding sequence is TGTGCCAGCAGTTACAATGGGGCAGGTGGCTACACCTTC. Translating it yields CASSYNGAGGYTF.